The clone carrying this T cell receptor (beta chain) came up many times. The sample belongs to a study of early T cells in non-severe SARS-CoV-2 infection. V lost 3 bases and J lost 12; bases outside the gene matches: 12. This CDR3 is built from 14 residues. Germline V gives CDR1 GTSNPN, CDR2 SVGIG (reference sequence). Each CDR3 protein is one row after TCRdb ran MiXCR on the 5' RACE reads. The table records about 55,000 distinct CDR3 sequences, about 16% of them present only once. The starting material was whole blood, obtained at baseline. The sequence came from an adult who was a healthcare worker with PCR-confirmed SARS-CoV-2 infection or an uninfected control (not recorded which). The rearrangement links TRBV30 to TRBJ1-2, with TRBD1 matching 11 bases. For the CDR3, the DNA is TGTGCCTGGAGCATAGGGACAGGGGGGATGATCCACACCTTC. Translated, it gives CAWSIGTGGMIHTF.